A single sample gave rise to the 5 T cell receptor beta chains below, sequenced in a study of PD-1 blockade in classical Hodgkin lymphoma. Libraries were prepared by immunoSEQ multiplex PCR; TCRdb keeps only in-frame clonotypes and omits some of them. The sample consists of 30,000 to 40,000 clones, roughly 90% of them appearing once. Noted time point: newly diagnosed, previously untreated cHL patient sample. Magnetic negative selection served to purify CD4+ T cells out of PBMCs that had been thawed. Source material: CD4+ T cells from blood. These receptors were collected from a human donor with classical Hodgkin lymphoma.

The table lists this clone with a count of one. This rearrangement joins TRBV27 to TRBJ2-1; TRBD2 matches 8 bases. J lost 9 bases, V lost 5 bases, and 12 bases had no gene match. Germline-derived CDR1 and CDR2 are MNHEY and SMNVEV (reference sequence). The CDR3 has 15 residues. CDR3 DNA: TGTGCCAGCAGTCCCGGGGGGGGCGGGAGAGGTGAGCAGTTCTTC. This gives the protein CASSPGGGGRGEQFF.

The chain combines TRBV30 with TRBJ1-1, with D maybe TRBD1 (5 bases). The CDR3 sequence is 15 residues long. Germline V gene data show CDR1 as GTSNPN and CDR2 as SVGIG (reference sequence). The ends were cut back, 2 bases at V and 1 base at J, with 14 bases in the middle. CDR3 amino acids: CAWSMGRAGNTEAFF. In nucleotides, the CDR3 is TGTGCCTGGAGTATGGGGCGGGCCGGGAACACTGAAGCTTTCTTT.

This chain uses TRBV29-1 with TRBJ2-6; 8 bases agree with TRBD2. CDR1 SQVTM and CDR2 ANQGSEA come from the germline V gene. J was trimmed by 2 bases and V by 6 bases; bases with no gene match: 12. CDR3 length: 17 residues. The CDR3 protein is CSVGSRGGVAGANVLTF. In DNA form, the CDR3 reads TGCAGCGTGGGATCACGGGGGGGTGTGGCTGGGGCCAACGTCCTGACTTTC.

This chain joins TRBV2 and TRBJ1-5; no firm D call. The germline V and J ends were trimmed by 6 bases and 3 bases, with 6 bases remaining between them. CDR3 length: 12 amino acids. Germline values: CDR1 SNHLY, CDR2 FYNNEI. The CDR3 nucleotides read TGTGCCAGCAGAGACCCCAATCAGCCCCAGCATTTT. Translating gives CASRDPNQPQHF.

The rearrangement links TRBV29-1 to TRBJ2-5; 7 bases map to TRBD2. CDR3 length: 12 amino acids. From germline, CDR1 is SQVTM and CDR2 ANQGSEA. J gave up 3 bases and V 6 bases, and 4 bases lay outside the gene matches. The CDR3 DNA reads as TGCAGCGTAGAGCGGGGTAAAGAGACCCAGTACTTC. Encoded protein: CSVERGKETQYF.